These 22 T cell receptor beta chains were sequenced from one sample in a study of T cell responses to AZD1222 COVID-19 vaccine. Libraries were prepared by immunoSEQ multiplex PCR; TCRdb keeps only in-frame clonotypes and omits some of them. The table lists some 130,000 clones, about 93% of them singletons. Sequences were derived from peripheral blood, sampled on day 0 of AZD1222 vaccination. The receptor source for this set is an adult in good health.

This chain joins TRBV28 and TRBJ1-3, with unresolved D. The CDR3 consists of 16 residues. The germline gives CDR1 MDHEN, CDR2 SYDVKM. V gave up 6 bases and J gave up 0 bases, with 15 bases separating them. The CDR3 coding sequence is TGTGCCAGCAGCCCTGGGTGGGTCCACTCTGGAAACACCATATATTTT. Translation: CASSPGWVHSGNTIYF.

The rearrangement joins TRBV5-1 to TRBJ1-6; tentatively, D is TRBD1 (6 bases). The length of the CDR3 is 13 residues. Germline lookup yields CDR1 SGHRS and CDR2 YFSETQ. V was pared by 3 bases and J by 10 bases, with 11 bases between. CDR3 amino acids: CASSWDKASPLHF. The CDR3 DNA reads TGCGCCAGCAGCTGGGACAAGGCCTCACCCCTCCACTTT.

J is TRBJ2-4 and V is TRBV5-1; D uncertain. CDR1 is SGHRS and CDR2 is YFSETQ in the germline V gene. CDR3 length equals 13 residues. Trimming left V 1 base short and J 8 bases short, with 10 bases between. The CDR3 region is CASSLRIGDIQYF. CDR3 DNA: TGCGCCAGCAGCTTGAGAATTGGGGACATTCAGTACTTC.

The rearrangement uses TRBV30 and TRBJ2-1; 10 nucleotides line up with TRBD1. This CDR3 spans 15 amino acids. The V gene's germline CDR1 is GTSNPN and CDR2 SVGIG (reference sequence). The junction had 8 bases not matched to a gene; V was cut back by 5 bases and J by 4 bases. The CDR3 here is CAWDQTGGEYNEQFF. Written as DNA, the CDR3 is TGTGCCTGGGACCAGACAGGGGGCGAGTACAATGAGCAGTTCTTC.

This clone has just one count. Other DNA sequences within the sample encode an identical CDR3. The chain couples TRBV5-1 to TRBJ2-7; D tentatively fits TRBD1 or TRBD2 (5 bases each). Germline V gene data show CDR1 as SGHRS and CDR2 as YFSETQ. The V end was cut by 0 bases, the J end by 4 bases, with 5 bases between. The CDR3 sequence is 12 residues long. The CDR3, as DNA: TGCGCCAGCAGCTTGGGGGGGTACGAGCAGTACTTC. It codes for CASSLGGYEQYF.

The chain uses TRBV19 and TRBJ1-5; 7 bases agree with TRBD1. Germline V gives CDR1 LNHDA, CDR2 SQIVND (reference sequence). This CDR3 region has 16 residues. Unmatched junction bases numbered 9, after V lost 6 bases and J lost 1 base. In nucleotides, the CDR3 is TGTGCCAGTAGATCTCATCAGGGGGTCAGCAATCAGCCCCAGCATTTT. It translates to CASRSHQGVSNQPQHF.

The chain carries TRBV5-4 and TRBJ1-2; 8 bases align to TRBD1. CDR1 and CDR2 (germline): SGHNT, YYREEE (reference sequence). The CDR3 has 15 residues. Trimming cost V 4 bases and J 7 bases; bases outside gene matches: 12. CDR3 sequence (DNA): TGTGCCAGCAGCCGGACGACAGGGGCCTTTAGTGGCTACACCTTC. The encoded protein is CASSRTTGAFSGYTF.

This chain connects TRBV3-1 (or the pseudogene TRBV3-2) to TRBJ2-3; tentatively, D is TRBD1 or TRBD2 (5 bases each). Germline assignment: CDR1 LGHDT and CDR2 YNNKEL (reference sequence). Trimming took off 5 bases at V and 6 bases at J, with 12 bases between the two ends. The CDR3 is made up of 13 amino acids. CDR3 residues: CASSTEWGDTQYF. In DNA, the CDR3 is TGTGCCAGCAGCACAGAGTGGGGGGATACGCAGTATTTT.

For the CDR3, the DNA is TGTGCCAGCAGCTGGGGACTAGCGGGGACCCAGTACTTC. It yields the protein CASSWGLAGTQYF. The rearrangement joins TRBV5-6 to TRBJ2-5, with 12 bases identical to TRBD2. Germline V gene data show CDR1 as SGHDT and CDR2 as YYEEEE. The CDR3 runs to 13 residues. J was trimmed by 7 bases and V by 3 bases; bases with no gene match: 1.

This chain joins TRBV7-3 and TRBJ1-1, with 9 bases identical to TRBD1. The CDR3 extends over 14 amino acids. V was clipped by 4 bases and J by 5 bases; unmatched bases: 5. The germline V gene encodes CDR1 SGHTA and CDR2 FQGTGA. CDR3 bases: TGTGCCAGCAGCTCCGGGACAGGGATAACTGAAGCTTTCTTT. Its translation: CASSSGTGITEAFF.

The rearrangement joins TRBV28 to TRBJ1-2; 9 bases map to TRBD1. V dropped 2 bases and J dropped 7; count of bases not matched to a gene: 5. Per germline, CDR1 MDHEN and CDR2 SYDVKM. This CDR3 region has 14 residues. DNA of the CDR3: TGTGCCAGCAGTTTAGGACAGGGGATAGGTGGCTACACCTTC. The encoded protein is CASSLGQGIGGYTF.

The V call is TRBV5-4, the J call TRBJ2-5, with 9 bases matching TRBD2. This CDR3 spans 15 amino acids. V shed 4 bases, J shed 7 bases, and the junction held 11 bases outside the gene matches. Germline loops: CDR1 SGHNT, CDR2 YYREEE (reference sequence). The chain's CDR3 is CASSLAGSAGGTQYF. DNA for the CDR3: TGTGCCAGCAGCCTAGCGGGGTCTGCGGGAGGGACCCAGTACTTC.

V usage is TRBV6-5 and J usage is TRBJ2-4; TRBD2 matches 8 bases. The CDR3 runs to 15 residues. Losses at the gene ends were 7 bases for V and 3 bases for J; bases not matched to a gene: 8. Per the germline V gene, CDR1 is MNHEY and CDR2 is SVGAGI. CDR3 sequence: CASKISGGNKNIQYF. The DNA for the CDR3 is TGTGCCAGCAAAATAAGCGGGGGTAACAAAAACATTCAGTACTTC.

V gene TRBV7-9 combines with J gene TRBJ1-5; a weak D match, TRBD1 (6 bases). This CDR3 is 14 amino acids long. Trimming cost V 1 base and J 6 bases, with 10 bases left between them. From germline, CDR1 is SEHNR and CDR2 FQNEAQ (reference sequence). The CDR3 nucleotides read TGTGCCAGCAGCTTAGGTCAGGGGTTTCAGCCCCAGCATTTT. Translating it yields CASSLGQGFQPQHF.

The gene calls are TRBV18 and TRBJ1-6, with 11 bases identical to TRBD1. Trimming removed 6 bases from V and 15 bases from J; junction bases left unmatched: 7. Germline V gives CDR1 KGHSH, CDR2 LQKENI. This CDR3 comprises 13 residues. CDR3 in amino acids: CASSRTGGEVLHF. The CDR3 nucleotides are TGTGCCAGCTCCCGGACAGGGGGCGAGGTCCTCCACTTT.

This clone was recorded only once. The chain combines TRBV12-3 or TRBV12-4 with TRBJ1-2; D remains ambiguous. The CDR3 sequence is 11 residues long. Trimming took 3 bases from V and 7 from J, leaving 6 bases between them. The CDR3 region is CASSFGLGYTF. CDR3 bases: TGTGCCAGCAGTTTCGGACTTGGCTACACCTTC.

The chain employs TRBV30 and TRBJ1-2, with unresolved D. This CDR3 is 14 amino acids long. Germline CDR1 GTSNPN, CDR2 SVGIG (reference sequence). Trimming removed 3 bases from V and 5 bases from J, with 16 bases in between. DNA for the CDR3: TGTGCCTGGAGCGCCTTCATTTCTCGGTATGGCTACACCTTC. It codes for CAWSAFISRYGYTF.

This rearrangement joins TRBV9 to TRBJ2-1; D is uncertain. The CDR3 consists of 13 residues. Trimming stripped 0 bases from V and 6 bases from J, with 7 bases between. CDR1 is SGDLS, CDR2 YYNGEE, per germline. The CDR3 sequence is CASSVAHGNEQFF. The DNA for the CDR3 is TGTGCCAGCAGCGTAGCTCACGGCAATGAGCAGTTCTTC.

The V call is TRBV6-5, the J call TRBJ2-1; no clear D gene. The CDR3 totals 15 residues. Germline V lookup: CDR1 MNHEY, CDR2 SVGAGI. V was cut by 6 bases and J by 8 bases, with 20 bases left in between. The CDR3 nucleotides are TGTGCCAGCAGCCCCGGAGACTTAAGTTTGGATGAGCAGTTCTTC. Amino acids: CASSPGDLSLDEQFF.

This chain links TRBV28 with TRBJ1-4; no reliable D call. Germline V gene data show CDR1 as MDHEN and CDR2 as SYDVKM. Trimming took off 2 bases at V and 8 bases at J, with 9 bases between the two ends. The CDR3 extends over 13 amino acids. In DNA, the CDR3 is TGTGCCAGCAGTTTAGGAGTTCTGGAAAAACTGTTTTTT. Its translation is CASSLGVLEKLFF.

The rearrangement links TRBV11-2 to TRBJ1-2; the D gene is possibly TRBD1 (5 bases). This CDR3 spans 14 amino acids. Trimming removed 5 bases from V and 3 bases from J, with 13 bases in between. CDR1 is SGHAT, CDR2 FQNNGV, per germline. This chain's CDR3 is CASSTVARDYGYTF. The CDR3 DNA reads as TGTGCCAGCAGCACGGTGGCCAGGGACTATGGCTACACCTTC.

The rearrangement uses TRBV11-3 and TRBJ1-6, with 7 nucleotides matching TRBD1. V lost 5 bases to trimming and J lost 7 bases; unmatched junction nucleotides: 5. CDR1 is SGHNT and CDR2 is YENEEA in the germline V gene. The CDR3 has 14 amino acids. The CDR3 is CASSPRDRNSPLHF. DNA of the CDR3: TGTGCCAGCAGCCCCCGGGACAGAAATTCACCCCTCCACTTT.